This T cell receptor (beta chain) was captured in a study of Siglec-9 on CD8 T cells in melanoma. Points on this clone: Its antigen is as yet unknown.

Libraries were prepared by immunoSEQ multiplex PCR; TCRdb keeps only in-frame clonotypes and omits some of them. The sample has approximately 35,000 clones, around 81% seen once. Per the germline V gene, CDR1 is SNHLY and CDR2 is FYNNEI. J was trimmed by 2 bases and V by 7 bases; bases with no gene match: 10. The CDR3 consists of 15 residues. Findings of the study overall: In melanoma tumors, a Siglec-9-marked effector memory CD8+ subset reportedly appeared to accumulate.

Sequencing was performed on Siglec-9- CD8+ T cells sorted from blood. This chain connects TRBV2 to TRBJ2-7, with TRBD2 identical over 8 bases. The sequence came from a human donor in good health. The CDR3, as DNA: TGTGCCAGCAAGGGAGCAGCGGGAGCCGCCTACGAGCAGTACTTC. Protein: CASKGAAGAAYEQYF.